The T cell receptor (beta chain) described here comes from a study of T cells in Graves' hyperthyroidism and ophthalmopathy. The study defined stable Graves' hyperthyroidism as no ophthalmopathy progression within 18 months. For this clonotype: Its target is unknown.

Germline V gene lookup returns CDR1 MNHEY and CDR2 SMNVEV (reference sequence). This CDR3 has 17 residues. With 2 bases removed from V and 8 bases from J, the gap between germline ends came to 21 bases. Study conclusions and caveats: Clonotypes that were expanded in thyroid above 0.001 mostly appeared in blood too.

From RNA transcripts, TCR beta CDR3 regions were amplified. TCR CDR3 regions were first amplified by RT-PCR with HTBI primers. TCRdb passed the multiplex PCR reads through MiXCR, listing each CDR3 protein once. The data show 300,000 to 400,000 distinct CDR3 sequences, 15% to 20% seen once. Sample: blood. The TCR sequence derives from a woman aged 45-65 years with Graves' hyperthyroidism. J is TRBJ1-4 and V is TRBV27; tentatively, D is TRBD1 (5 bases). CDR3 sequence reads: CASSLRGSGEPFEKLFF. In nucleotides, the CDR3 is TGTGCCAGCAGTTTACGGGGGTCGGGAGAACCGTTCGAAAAACTGTTTTTT. Supplemented by reference TRBV27 and TRBJ1-4, the full variable domain reads EAQVTQNPRYLITVTGKKLTVTCSQNMNHEYMSWYRQDPGLGLRQIYYSMNVEVTDKGDVPEGYKVSRKEKRNFPLILESPSPNQTSLYFCASSLRGSGEPFEKLFFGSGTQLSVL.